These T cell receptor beta chains were read from a single sample in a study of cytomegalovirus exposure and HLA in healthy donors. TCRdb keeps only in-frame clones here, not all; method: immunoSEQ multiplex PCR. The table lists approximately 57,000 clones, approximately 95% of them singletons. The specimen was PBMCs. The receptors shown here come from a young woman in good health and CMV-seronegative. The CDR3 runs from the conserved cysteine through the conserved F or W. Clone size is given for some rows only: seen once, a few or many times, or a class if the clone is expanded.

CDR3 protein	V gene	J gene	clone size
CASSILVGSPSPLHF	TRBV19	TRBJ1-6	-
CASNRGPAGVSGELFF	TRBV4-2	TRBJ2-2	once
CSVSRAQETQYF	TRBV29-1	TRBJ2-5	-
CASSVEAGQVIPEAFF	TRBV9	TRBJ1-1	once
CASSLDRPNTGELFF	TRBV5-1	TRBJ2-2	-
CASSLARDHGYTF	TRBV5-1	TRBJ1-2	once
CSVFGTSGIYNEQFF	TRBV29-1	TRBJ2-1	-
CASSTGTGANYGYTF	TRBV7-9	TRBJ1-2	-
CASSYALAGVLDEQFF	TRBV6-6	TRBJ2-1	-
CASSFLEEQFF	TRBV7-9	TRBJ2-1	-
CASSSSNRDEAFF	TRBV5-1	TRBJ1-1	-
CATSIQGANTEAFF	TRBV27	TRBJ1-1	-
CASSIAQLGTDTQYF	TRBV19	TRBJ2-3	-
CASSRIQGTANVLTF	TRBV5-1	TRBJ2-6	-
CASSLTSGVFNEQFF	TRBV7-2	TRBJ2-1	-
CASSSGQDRRMNTEAFF	TRBV27	TRBJ1-1	-
CASSQGAENGYTF	TRBV5-1	TRBJ1-2	-
CSAMTGVNTEAFF	TRBV29-1	TRBJ1-1	-
CASSTGTGNTIYF	TRBV14	TRBJ1-3	-
CASVKAGDDTEAFF	TRBV27	TRBJ1-1	-
CASSHPLINMNTEAFF	TRBV5-4	TRBJ1-1	-
CASSQSPGIPQHF	TRBV4-1	TRBJ1-5	once
CASSLVLAGANEQFF	TRBV5-1	TRBJ2-1	-
CASSPVRRAGGYTF	TRBV7-8	TRBJ1-2	-
CASSRLQGTNEKLFF	TRBV5-1	TRBJ1-4	-
CASKEGGSNTEAFF	TRBV6-6	TRBJ1-1	-
CASSFPGQGVEKLFF	TRBV11-2	TRBJ1-4	-
CASRHRRPGTEAFF	TRBV6-5	TRBJ1-1	-
CASSLVGQGGNQPQHF	TRBV5-6	TRBJ1-5	-
CARSLYRGHSIRLNTGELFF	TRBV5-3	TRBJ2-2	once
CASSALQGRGGTDTQYF	TRBV6-1	TRBJ2-3	-
CAWTSRGWYTEAFF	TRBV30	TRBJ1-1	-
CASSQVMAPDTQYF	TRBV4-1	TRBJ2-3	-
CASSERGPEPYNEQFF	TRBV6-1	TRBJ2-1	-
CAWMGFEGVGEKLFF	TRBV30	TRBJ1-4	-
CASRDRVGNQPQHF	TRBV6-1	TRBJ1-5	few
CASSERSEGWTRESNEQYF	TRBV6-1	TRBJ2-7	-
CASSEPGQGRTEQFF	TRBV10-1	TRBJ2-1	-
CATSRDGGLDIQYF	TRBV15	TRBJ2-4	-
CASSFHRANTEAFF	TRBV7-9	TRBJ1-1	-
CASSQVEEGTDTQYF	TRBV4-1	TRBJ2-3	-
CASSLEFRTEQFF	TRBV27	TRBJ2-1	-
CASSLPGESTDTQYF	TRBV5-6	TRBJ2-3	-
CASSPGQGWEKLFF	TRBV4-1	TRBJ1-4	-
CASSQVSGGEQFF	TRBV4-3	TRBJ2-1	-
CASSRQGETAPDTGELFF	TRBV4-1	TRBJ2-2	-
CSVEDGLAGDVPNEQFF	TRBV29-1	TRBJ2-1	-
CASKGVAGPTDTQYF	TRBV5-1	TRBJ2-3	once
CASSQDRETQYF	TRBV4-2	TRBJ2-5	-
CASSLAGAVGELFF	TRBV18	TRBJ2-2	-
CASSRRTDRGVPYNEQFF	TRBV7-2	TRBJ2-1	-
CAWSAGYAGNTIYF	TRBV30	TRBJ1-3	once
CASSPAGGNSYEQYF	TRBV5-1	TRBJ2-7	-
CASSPERTGLSGNTIYF	TRBV18	TRBJ1-3	-
CASTGTSGASGTGELFF	TRBV9	TRBJ2-2	-
CASSLNQGAQAFF	TRBV4-1	TRBJ1-1	-
CASSDFATGGQPQHF	TRBV6-1	TRBJ1-5	-
CASSMFGPNLSTGELFF	TRBV19	TRBJ2-2	-
CASSFQGGNNSPLHF	TRBV27	TRBJ1-6	-
CASSLRIKMSSGVQETQYF	TRBV7-2	TRBJ2-5	-